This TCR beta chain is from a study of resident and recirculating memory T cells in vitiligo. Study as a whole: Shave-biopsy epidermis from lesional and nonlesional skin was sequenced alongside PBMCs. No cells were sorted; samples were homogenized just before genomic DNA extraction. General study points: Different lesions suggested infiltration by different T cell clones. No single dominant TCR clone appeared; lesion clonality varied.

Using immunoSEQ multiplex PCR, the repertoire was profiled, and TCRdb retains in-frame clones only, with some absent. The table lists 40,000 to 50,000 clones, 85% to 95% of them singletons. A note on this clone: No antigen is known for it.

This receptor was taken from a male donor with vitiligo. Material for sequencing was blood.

Here the CDR3 reads CASSVFKGLEQYF. The CDR3 DNA reads as TGTGCCAGCAGTGTCTTTAAGGGACTCGAGCAGTACTTC. The V and J genes are TRBV2 and TRBJ2-7, with D perhaps TRBD2 (6 bases). The CDR3 contains 13 residues. V shed 4 bases and J shed 6 bases, with 13 bases lying between them. CDR1 SNHLY and CDR2 FYNNEI come from the germline V gene.